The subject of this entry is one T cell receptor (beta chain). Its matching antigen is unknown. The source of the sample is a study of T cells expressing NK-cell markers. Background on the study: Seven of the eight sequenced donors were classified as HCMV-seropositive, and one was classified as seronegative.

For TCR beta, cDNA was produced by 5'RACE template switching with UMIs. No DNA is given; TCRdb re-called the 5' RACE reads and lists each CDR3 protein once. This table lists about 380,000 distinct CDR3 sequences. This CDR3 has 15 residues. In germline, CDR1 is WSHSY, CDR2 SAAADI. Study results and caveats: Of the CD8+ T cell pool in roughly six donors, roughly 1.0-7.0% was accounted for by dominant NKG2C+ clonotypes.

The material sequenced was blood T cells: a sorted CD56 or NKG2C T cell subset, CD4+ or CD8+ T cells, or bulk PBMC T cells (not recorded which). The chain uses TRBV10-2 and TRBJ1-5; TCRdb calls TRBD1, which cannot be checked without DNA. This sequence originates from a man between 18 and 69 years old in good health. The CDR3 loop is CASSEFGNVIGPQHF.